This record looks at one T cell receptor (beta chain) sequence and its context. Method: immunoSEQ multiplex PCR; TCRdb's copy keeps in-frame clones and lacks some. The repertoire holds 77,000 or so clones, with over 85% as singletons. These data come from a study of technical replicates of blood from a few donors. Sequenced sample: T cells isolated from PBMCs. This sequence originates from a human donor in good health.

The CDR3 loop reads CASSPGPGHYNEQFF. The CDR3 coding sequence is TGTGCCAGCAGCCCTGGGCCAGGGCACTACAATGAGCAGTTCTTC. This chain links TRBV9 with TRBJ2-1; tentatively, D is TRBD1 (5 bases). Between the trimmed V and J ends, which lost 4 bases and 3 bases, there was a span of 14 bases. The germline gives CDR1 SGDLS, CDR2 YYNGEE. The CDR3 is 15 residues long.